Below, 31 T cell receptor beta chains from the same sample are listed, as sequenced in a study of blood T cell repertoires in COVID-19. The table came from immunoSEQ multiplex PCR; TCRdb's copy has only in-frame clones and leaves some out. The table records approximately 280,000 clones, around nine tenths of them present only once. Source material: peripheral blood. The receptors here all came from a man between 40 and 49 years old with acute or convalescent COVID-19.

The J gene is TRBJ1-1, the V gene TRBV6-1; possible D gene TRBD1, 5 bases. Germline assignment: CDR1 MNHNS and CDR2 SASEGT. The CDR3 extends over 13 amino acids. Trimming took 2 bases from V and 11 from J, leaving 15 bases between them. CDR3 in amino acids: CASSESGGKGAFF. CDR3 DNA: TGTGCCAGCAGTGAAAGCGGGGGGAAGGGGGCTTTCTTT.

This chain connects TRBV4-2 to TRBJ1-3; D call uncertain. Between the trimmed V and J ends, which lost 2 bases and 0 bases, there was a span of 17 bases. The CDR3 has 18 amino acids. CDR1 is LGHNA and CDR2 is YNFKEQ in the germline V gene. CDR3: CASSQKSWGGYSGNTIYF. The CDR3 DNA is TGTGCCAGCAGCCAAAAAAGCTGGGGAGGTTACTCTGGAAACACCATATATTTT.

The J gene is TRBJ2-2, the V gene TRBV18, with D unresolved. The CDR3 loop spans 16 amino acids. V was trimmed by 2 bases and J by 4 bases, leaving 14 bases between them. From germline, CDR1 is KGHSH and CDR2 LQKENI. This chain's CDR3 is CASSPRLSTTTGELFF. The CDR3 nucleotides read TGTGCCAGCTCACCAAGACTCTCAACCACCACCGGGGAGCTGTTTTTT.

The chain combines TRBV10-2 with TRBJ1-5; tentative D call: TRBD1 (6 bases). The V and J ends lost 7 bases and 2 bases respectively, with 15 bases between them. This CDR3 has 15 residues. Germline loops: CDR1 WSHSY, CDR2 SAAADI. CDR3 residues: CASTQQGGGNQPQHF. The CDR3 region has the DNA TGCGCCAGCACCCAACAGGGTGGGGGCAATCAGCCCCAGCATTTT.

This chain connects TRBV6-4 to TRBJ1-3; D call uncertain. V lost 5 bases and J 0 bases, leaving 14 bases between the germline ends. CDR1 is MRHNA, CDR2 SNTAGT, per germline. The CDR3 length is 16 residues. CDR3 sequence (DNA): TGTGCCAGCAGTAGGTTCATCGGGAGCTCTGGAAACACCATATATTTT. It yields the protein CASSRFIGSSGNTIYF.

The chain couples TRBV30 to TRBJ2-1; a weak D match, TRBD2 (5 bases). The CDR3 loop spans 13 amino acids. Trimming left V 0 bases short and J 9 bases short, with 12 bases between. Germline V lookup: CDR1 GTSNPN, CDR2 SVGIG (reference sequence). The CDR3 DNA reads as TGTGCCTGGAGTGTAAAGAGGGATAGTGAGCAGTTCTTC. Amino acids: CAWSVKRDSEQFF.

In DNA, the CDR3 is TGTGCCAGCGGCTCGACAGGGTATGGCTACACCTTC. Translation: CASGSTGYGYTF. The genes are TRBV2 and TRBJ1-2; 7 bases line up with TRBD1. This CDR3 is built from 12 residues. With V trimmed by 8 bases and J by 5 bases, 5 bases remained unmatched. The germline V gene has CDR1 SNHLY and CDR2 FYNNEI.

V is TRBV7-3 and J is TRBJ2-3, with D perhaps matching TRBD2 (6 bases). CDR3 length equals 15 residues. Per the germline V gene, CDR1 is SGHTA and CDR2 is FQGTGA. V lost 1 base to trimming and J lost 2 bases, with 10 bases between them. The CDR3 reads CASSLMGGNTDTQYF. The CDR3 nucleotides are TGTGCCAGCAGCTTAATGGGCGGGAACACAGATACGCAGTATTTT.

The chain links TRBV19 to TRBJ1-1; D not certain. Trimming left V 5 bases short and J 1 base short, with 11 bases between. The CDR3 runs 14 residues. The germline V gene encodes CDR1 LNHDA and CDR2 SQIVND (reference sequence). The CDR3 spells CASSFRTWNTEAFF. CDR3 nucleotide sequence: TGTGCCAGTAGTTTCCGGACTTGGAACACTGAAGCTTTCTTT. Supplemented by reference TRBV19 and TRBJ1-1, the full variable domain reads DGGITQSPKYLFRKEGQNVTLSCEQNLNHDAMYWYRQDPGQGLRLIYYSQIVNDFQKGDIAEGYSVSREKKESFPLTVTSAQKNPTAFYLCASSFRTWNTEAFFGQGTRLTVV.

The genes are TRBV5-1 and TRBJ1-2; D not certain. CDR3 length equals 14 residues. Trimming stripped 4 bases from V and 6 bases from J, with 16 bases between. Germline V CDR1 and CDR2: SGHRS, YFSETQ. The CDR3 nucleotides read TGCGCCAGCAGCACGCTCGACGGGTCGGATGGCTACACCTTC. Translating it yields CASSTLDGSDGYTF.

The rearrangement joins TRBV30 to TRBJ1-2, with a weak D call TRBD1 (6 bases). V lost 0 bases and J 8 bases, leaving 16 bases between the germline ends. CDR3 size: 14 residues. From germline, CDR1 is GTSNPN and CDR2 SVGIG (reference sequence). CDR3 region: CAWSVQGGFGGYTF. CDR3 sequence (DNA): TGTGCCTGGAGTGTACAGGGAGGGTTTGGCGGCTACACCTTC.

The chain uses TRBV5-8 and TRBJ2-2; maybe TRBD1 (6 bases). The CDR3 length is 14 residues. CDR1 and CDR2 from the germline V gene are SGHTS and YDEGEE. The ends were cut back, 4 bases at V and 6 bases at J, with 13 bases in the middle. The CDR3 reads CASSLSGTSGELFF. The CDR3 coding sequence is TGTGCCAGCAGCCTATCCGGGACATCCGGGGAGCTGTTTTTT.

The chain employs TRBV4-2 and TRBJ1-5; a weak D match, TRBD1 (5 bases). Germline loops: CDR1 LGHNA, CDR2 YNFKEQ. The germline V and J ends were trimmed by 0 bases and 6 bases, with 6 bases remaining between them. This CDR3 has 13 residues. CDR3 sequence reads: CASSQDRVQPQHF. DNA of the CDR3: TGTGCCAGCAGCCAAGACAGGGTTCAGCCCCAGCATTTT.

This sequence joins TRBV11-1 and TRBJ1-6; D uncertain. Looked up from germline, CDR1 is SGHAT and CDR2 is FQDESV (reference sequence). This CDR3 contains 14 residues. Trimming left V 6 bases short and J 10 bases short, with 16 bases between. The CDR3 sequence: CASSAPSSGSPLHF. CDR3 sequence (DNA): TGTGCCAGCAGTGCCCCCAGTTCAGGATCACCCCTCCACTTT.

The chain recombines TRBV28 with TRBJ1-2, with unresolved D. V was clipped by 2 bases and J by 4 bases, with 8 bases between them. Germline values: CDR1 MDHEN, CDR2 SYDVKM. The CDR3 has 13 residues. The CDR3 DNA follows: TGTGCCAGCAGTTTAAGTGGCTTCTATGGCTACACCTTC. Protein: CASSLSGFYGYTF.

This chain uses TRBV30 with TRBJ1-1, with TRBD1 as a possible D gene (5 bases). Trimming removed 3 bases at V and 1 base at J, with 15 bases between. The CDR3 sequence is 15 residues long. The germline V gene has CDR1 GTSNPN and CDR2 SVGIG (reference sequence). CDR3 protein: CAWSRGRAENTEAFF. The CDR3 DNA follows: TGTGCCTGGAGCCGGGGGAGGGCGGAGAACACTGAAGCTTTCTTT.

V and J are TRBV5-4 and TRBJ1-5; D is undetermined. CDR1 and CDR2 (germline): SGHNT, YYREEE (reference sequence). The CDR3 runs 13 residues. V lost 5 bases, J lost 0 bases, and 6 bases lay in between. DNA of the CDR3: TGTGCCAGCAGGTTATTTAGCAATCAGCCCCAGCATTTT. Amino acid sequence: CASRLFSNQPQHF.

Notes on this clone: The same CDR3 can be traced to other DNA sequences in this sample. This chain links TRBV15 with TRBJ2-3; D gene ambiguous. The CDR3 spans 12 residues. Trimming stripped 2 bases from V and 3 bases from J, with 3 bases between. Looked up from germline, CDR1 is LNHNV and CDR2 is YYDKDF (reference sequence). The CDR3 coding sequence is TGTGCCACCAGCAGATCGACAGATACGCAGTATTTT. Translating it yields CATSRSTDTQYF.

The chain uses TRBV30 and TRBJ2-1, with D perhaps TRBD2 (8 bases). Germline CDR1 and CDR2: GTSNPN and SVGIG (reference sequence). This CDR3 contains 16 residues. Trimming took 0 bases from V and 8 from J, leaving 20 bases between them. The CDR3 region has the DNA TGTGCCTGGAGTGTACCAGGGGGACTAGTGGGCCATGAGCAGTTCTTC. It is translated as CAWSVPGGLVGHEQFF. Full variable domain (outside the CDR3, taken from reference TRBV30 and TRBJ2-1): SQTIHQWPATLVQPVGSPLSLECTVEGTSNPNLYWYRQAAGRGLQLLFYSVGIGQISSEVPQNLSASRPQDRQFILSSKKLLLSDSGFYLCAWSVPGGLVGHEQFFGPGTRLTVL.

J is TRBJ2-2 and V is TRBV27; 9 nucleotides agree with TRBD1. CDR3 length: 14 residues. J lost 7 bases, V lost 3 bases, and 3 bases had no gene match. Per germline, CDR1 MNHEY and CDR2 SMNVEV (reference sequence). The DNA of the CDR3 is TGTGCCAGCAGTTTCGACAGGGGGGGCGGGGAGCTGTTTTTT. The encoded protein is CASSFDRGGGELFF.

The chain combines TRBV9 with TRBJ1-2, with TRBD1 as a possible D gene (5 bases). The CDR3 sequence is 14 residues long. The germline V gene has CDR1 SGDLS and CDR2 YYNGEE. V was shortened by 0 bases and J by 3 bases, with 9 bases between the two germline ends. CDR3 DNA: TGTGCCAGCAGCGTAGACGCAGGGTACTATGGCTACACCTTC. Translating it yields CASSVDAGYYGYTF.

The J gene is TRBJ2-1, the V gene TRBV11-1; 9 bases are shared with TRBD2. The CDR3 sequence is 14 residues long. Looked up from germline, CDR1 is SGHAT and CDR2 is FQDESV (reference sequence). V gave up 5 bases and J gave up 8 bases; unmatched junction bases: 7. The CDR3: CASSRAAGGDEQFF. The CDR3 DNA reads TGTGCCAGCAGCCGGGCGGCGGGGGGGGATGAGCAGTTCTTC.

V and J are TRBV3-1 (or the pseudogene TRBV3-2) and TRBJ2-3; possibly TRBD2 for D (6 bases). The CDR3 covers 14 residues. V was clipped by 1 base and J by 8 bases, with 13 bases between them. Looked up from germline, CDR1 is LGHDT and CDR2 is YNNKEL (reference sequence). CDR3: CASSQGTMSPTQYF. For the CDR3, the DNA is TGTGCCAGCAGCCAAGGGACTATGAGTCCTACGCAGTATTTT.

J is TRBJ2-1 and V is TRBV7-8, with TRBD2 matching over 9 bases. The CDR3 is made up of 16 amino acids. V shed 0 bases and J 8 bases; nucleotides not matched to a gene: 8. The germline V gene has CDR1 SGHVS and CDR2 FQNEAQ. The DNA of the CDR3 is TGTGCCAGCAGCTTAGCGCTAGCGGGGCCAAAAGATGAGCAGTTCTTC. Protein product: CASSLALAGPKDEQFF. The whole variable domain, filled in from reference TRBV7-8 and TRBJ2-1, reads GAGVSQSPRYKVAKRGQDVALRCDPISGHVSLFWYQQALGQGPEFLTYFQNEAQLDKSGLPSDRFFAERPEGSVSTLKIQRTQQEDSAVYLCASSLALAGPKDEQFFGPGTRLTVL.

The chain couples TRBV7-2 to TRBJ1-6, with D unclear. The CDR3 is made up of 17 amino acids. V was trimmed by 3 bases and J by 0 bases, leaving 12 bases between them. CDR1 SGHTA and CDR2 FQGNSA come from the germline V gene. The CDR3 region has the DNA TGTGCCAGCAGCTTGAGGCCGCCCAGCTCCTATAATTCACCCCTCCACTTT. Translating it yields CASSLRPPSSYNSPLHF.

This rearrangement joins TRBV14 to TRBJ2-3, with a possible D match to TRBD2 (5 bases). CDR1 is SGHDN and CDR2 is FVKESK in the germline V gene. The germline V and J ends were trimmed by 3 bases and 1 base, with 14 bases remaining between them. CDR3 size: 16 residues. CDR3 in DNA: TGTGCCAGCAGCCACAGGACTCAACGGGGCACAGATACGCAGTATTTT. Its protein product is CASSHRTQRGTDTQYF.

The rearrangement joins TRBV5-1 to TRBJ2-3, with TRBD1 matching over 12 bases. Germline-derived CDR1 and CDR2 are SGHRS and YFSETQ. V shed 3 bases, J shed 6 bases, and the junction held 11 bases outside the gene matches. The CDR3 covers 17 residues. CDR3 coding DNA: TGCGCCAGCAGCTGGACAACCGGGACAGGGGGCAGTGATACGCAGTATTTT. Protein: CASSWTTGTGGSDTQYF.

J is TRBJ1-5 and V is TRBV24-1, with no clear D. Trimming shortened V by 7 bases and J by 6 bases, and 6 bases separated the two germline ends. The germline V gene has CDR1 KGHDR and CDR2 SFDVKD. The CDR3 runs to 11 residues. The CDR3 DNA sequence: TGTGCCACCAGGGGCAGTCAGCCCCAGCATTTT. This encodes CATRGSQPQHF.

The rearrangement joins TRBV15 to TRBJ2-2; 8 bases are a match to TRBD1. In germline, CDR1 is LNHNV, CDR2 YYDKDF (reference sequence). CDR3 length equals 17 residues. The ends lost 2 bases at V and 6 bases at J; junction bases unmatched: 11. This chain's CDR3 is CATSRSGVRGLSGELFF. The CDR3 nucleotides read TGTGCCACCAGCAGATCGGGGGTCAGGGGGCTGTCCGGGGAGCTGTTTTTT.

Remarks on this clone: The sample has other DNA sequences that encode this CDR3 too. This chain links TRBV19 with TRBJ1-5, with D uncertain. This CDR3 region has 12 residues. Germline V gene sequence: CDR1 LNHDA, CDR2 SQIVND (reference sequence). Between the trimmed V and J ends, which lost 3 bases and 7 bases, there was a span of 7 bases. CDR3 protein: CASSIRGQPQHF. The DNA of the CDR3 is TGTGCCAGTAGTATCAGAGGGCAGCCCCAGCATTTT.

The rearrangement joins TRBV18 to TRBJ1-3, with D hard to call. Deletions cut 0 bases from V and 8 bases from J, with 11 bases between. CDR1 is KGHSH, CDR2 LQKENI, per germline. The CDR3 totals 14 residues. CDR3 amino acids: CASSPPQLRDTIYF. The CDR3 DNA reads TGTGCCAGCTCACCACCGCAGCTCCGGGACACCATATATTTT.